Given below is one TCR beta chain in context. Its specific antigen is unknown. Base qualities are not recorded, but no much larger clone differs from it by a single base. V is cut by 3 bases and J by 1 base, and the space between the germline ends is 7 bases. The CDR3 runs 14 residues from the cysteine to the phenylalanine. Only the CDR3 portion is preserved as DNA: 42 bases, with reading frame beginning at the first base. CDR1 and CDR2 are drawn from the germline V gene (reference sequence): GTSNPN, SVGIG. These data originate in a study of beta chain features in type 1 diabetes (dated by TCRdb to about 2018). Looking at the study overall: Mean age, gender distribution, total cell number and subset yield did not differ between patients and healthy donors. The study compared TCRB repertoires of sorted circulating CD4+ T cell subsets between recently diagnosed type 1 diabetes patients and matched healthy donors. A total of some 100,000,000 sorted cells were examined across all samples, and the number of cells per subset was strongly correlated with RNA yield. Naive and central memory subsets were obtained from all 30 or so donors, but regulatory and stem cell-like memory subsets were isolated from only 8 patients and roughly 8 healthy donors.

A single peripheral blood draw of approximately 120 mL on average was collected from each donor into heparinised tubes. A BD FACSAria II and a panel including CD45RO, CCR7, CD25, CD127, CD95 and CD27 were used to sort naive, central memory, regulatory and stem cell-like memory CD4+ T cells. Every sorted population had a purity above 95%. Right away, PBMCs were isolated by Lymphoprep density gradient centrifugation and were stained directly, with no culture step. To minimize batch effects, samples were stained and sorted in pairs, one healthy donor with one patient per experiment. The entire amount of isolated RNA was reverse transcribed using the High Capacity cDNA Reverse Transcription Kit, so the sequenced TCRB transcripts were expressed ones. Deep immunoSEQ sequencing was performed on naive, central memory and regulatory T cell samples, with an average of roughly 3.5 million total reads per sample. Sorted cells were lysed in RLT buffer and RNA was extracted with DNase-treated RNeasy Micro or Mini kits, depending on cell number. To prevent cross-contamination, each cell subset was processed individually, whereas patient and healthy donor samples were processed jointly. The immunoSEQ multiplex PCR was used to amplify TCRB sequences from cDNA, generating 87-bp fragments that spanned the CDR3 region. Sequencing of the amplicons was done on the Illumina HiSeq platform. In the authors' own workflow: Synthetic template baselines were used to correct PCR bias computationally, reads within Hamming distance 2 were collapsed together, and singletons that could not be merged were discarded. Reads were aligned against IMGT to assign V, D and J genes, CDR3 length and insertions or deletions at six rearrangement sites. Within each subset, clonotype counts were normalized to the number of sorted cells before true diversity and Gini coefficients were calculated with the tcR R package. Repertoire sharing was quantified using the overlap coefficient calculated on TCRB nucleotide sequences. The immuneACCESS repertoire file appears here via TCRdb, limited to in-frame rearrangements. These files lack a portion of the clones; in checked studies, under half of the deficit traces to unresolved V genes, and the cause of the others is not known. V, J and clone size derive from that table, while D and trimming were established from the DNA sequence. A total of about 99,000 clones appear in this sample, under 30% of them only once. Roughly 0.5% of the sample rests with the top ten.

The research as a whole found: A moderate but significant shortening of TCRB CDR3 length was observed in type 1 diabetes patients in all four CD4+ subsets. Shorter templates might be favored by PCR, yet because patient and control samples were amplified and corrected together, any such skew would affect both groups equally. The naive, central memory and regulatory TCRB repertoires appeared to resemble one another more closely among patients than among healthy donors. Because small numbers of individuals were included in the HLA sub-analyses, any influence of HLA type on TCRB rearrangement was left unresolved. Because cDNA was sequenced instead of genomic DNA, activated cells with high expression could be over-represented, although the groups did not differ in activation or CD3 levels. At VDJ recombination sites, type 1 diabetes patients had fewer insertions and more deleted nucleotides, which implies abnormalities in thymic rearrangement.

The TCR sequence derives from a woman between 18 and 29 years old with type 1 diabetes. Sequencing was carried out using central memory CD4+ T cells from blood. The chain employs TRBV30 and TRBJ2-6, with the D gene uncertain. The CDR3 protein is CAWSPVSGANVLTF. The DNA is as follows: TGTGCCTGGAGCCCTGTATCTGGGGCCAACGTCCTGACTTTC. The CDR3, completed at both ends by the reference TRBV30 and TRBJ2-6 genes, gives the full variable domain SQTIHQWPATLVQPVGSPLSLECTVEGTSNPNLYWYRQAAGRGLQLLFYSVGIGQISSEVPQNLSASRPQDRQFILSSKKLLLSDSGFYLCAWSPVSGANVLTFGAGSRLTVL.